The T cell receptor beta chain described here comes from a study of blood T cell repertoires in COVID-19. Overall study context: Material from acute and convalescent COVID-19 was sourced from the United States, Italy and Spain. T cells, B-cell-depleted T cells, or PBMCs provided the cDNA or gDNA that served as material.

As originally analysed: Amplification with reference gene primers provided the estimates of nucleated cell counts. Assay used: immunoSEQ multiplex PCR; TCRdb lists only in-frame clones, some missing. That table gives V, J and clone size, and the DNA gave D and trimming. This sample has some 96,000 clones, with just over 90% found just once. Germline V gives CDR1 LNHDA, CDR2 SQIVND (reference sequence). Trimming at V came to 1 base and at J to 3 bases, leaving 5 bases not matched to a gene. There are 15 residues in the CDR3. Material for sequencing was peripheral blood. The clonotype originates from a man aged 50 to 59 with active COVID-19. The chain links TRBV19 to TRBJ2-7; the match to TRBD1 covers 8 bases. The CDR3 here is CASSIVGTGVYEQYF. The DNA for the CDR3 is TGTGCCAGTAGTATAGTTGGGACAGGAGTCTACGAGCAGTACTTC.